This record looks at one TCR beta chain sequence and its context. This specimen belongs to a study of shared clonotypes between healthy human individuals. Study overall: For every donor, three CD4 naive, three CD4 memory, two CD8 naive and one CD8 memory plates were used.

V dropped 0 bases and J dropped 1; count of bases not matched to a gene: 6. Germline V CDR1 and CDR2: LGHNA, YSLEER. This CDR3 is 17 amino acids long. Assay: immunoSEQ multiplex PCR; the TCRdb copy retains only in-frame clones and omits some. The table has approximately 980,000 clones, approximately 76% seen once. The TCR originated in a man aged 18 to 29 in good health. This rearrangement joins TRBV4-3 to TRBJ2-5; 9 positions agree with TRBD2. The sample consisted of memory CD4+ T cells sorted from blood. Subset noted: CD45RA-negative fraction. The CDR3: CASSQDPAGGIQETQYF. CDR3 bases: TGCGCCAGCAGCCAAGATCCGGCGGGAGGGATCCAAGAGACCCAGTACTTC.